This section outlines one TCR beta chain sequence together with its context. The data were obtained in a study of blood T cell repertoires in COVID-19. Study-wide background: There were acute and convalescent COVID-19 samples, and they came from the United States, Italy and Spain.

Trimming removed 0 bases at V and 5 bases at J, with 5 bases between. The germline CDR1 and CDR2 sequences are SGHNT and YYREEE (reference sequence). The CDR3 extends over 13 amino acids. Original processing methods: Amplified reference gene primers provided the basis for estimating nucleated cell counts. Generated by immunoSEQ multiplex PCR, the TCRdb table keeps only in-frame clones and is missing some. Clone size and the V and J calls come from that table; the DNA yielded D and trimming. The repertoire has more than 300,000 clones, almost 90% of them found once; the top ten carry under 1.1%. One Seattle source followed patients from active infection through their disease course.

The chain joins TRBV5-4 to TRBJ1-4, with no clear D. Sequencing was carried out using peripheral blood. The TCR was taken from a woman in her forties with COVID-19, enrolled during active disease. The CDR3 reads CASSLGANEKLFF. The CDR3 DNA follows: TGTGCCAGCAGCTTGGGGGCGAATGAAAAACTGTTTTTT. The whole variable domain, filled in from reference TRBV5-4 and TRBJ1-4, reads ETGVTQSPTHLIKTRGQQVTLRCSSQSGHNTVSWYQQALGQGPQFIFQYYREEENGRGNFPPRFSGLQFPNYSSELNVNALELDDSALYLCASSLGANEKLFFGSGTQLSVL.